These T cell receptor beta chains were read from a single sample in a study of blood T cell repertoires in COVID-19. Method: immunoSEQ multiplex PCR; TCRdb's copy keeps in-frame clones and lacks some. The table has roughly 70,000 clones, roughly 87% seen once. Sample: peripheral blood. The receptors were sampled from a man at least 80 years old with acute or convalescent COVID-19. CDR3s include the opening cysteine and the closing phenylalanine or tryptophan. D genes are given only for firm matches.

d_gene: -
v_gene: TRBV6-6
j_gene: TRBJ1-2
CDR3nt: TGTGCCAGCAACGGCAGACACAACTATGGCTACACCTTC
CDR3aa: CASNGRHNYGYTF

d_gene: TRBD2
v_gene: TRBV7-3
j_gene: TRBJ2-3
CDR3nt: TGTGCCAGCAGCTTAGCGGGAGGGCCCCCAGATACGCAGTATTTT
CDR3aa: CASSLAGGPPDTQYF

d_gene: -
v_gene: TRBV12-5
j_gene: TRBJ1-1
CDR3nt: TGTGCTAGTGGCACAGAGAACACTGAAGCTTTCTTT
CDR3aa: CASGTENTEAFF

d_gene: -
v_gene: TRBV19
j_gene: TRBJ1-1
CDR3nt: TGTGCCAGTAGAGGTTTCGGGTCGAACACTGAAGCTTTCTTT
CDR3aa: CASRGFGSNTEAFF

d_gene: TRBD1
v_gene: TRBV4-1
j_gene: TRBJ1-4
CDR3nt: TGCGCCAGCAGCCAAGATGGGGACAGGAATGAAAAACTGTTTTTT
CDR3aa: CASSQDGDRNEKLFF

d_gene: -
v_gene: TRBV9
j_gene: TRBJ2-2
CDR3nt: TGTGCCAGCAGCGTAGACTTCCCCGCCGGGGAGCTGTTTTTT
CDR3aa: CASSVDFPAGELFF

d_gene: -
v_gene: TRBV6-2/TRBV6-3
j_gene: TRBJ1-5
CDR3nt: TGTGCCAGCAGTTTAGACGGACAATATAGCAATCAGCCCCAGCATTTT
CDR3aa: CASSLDGQYSNQPQHF

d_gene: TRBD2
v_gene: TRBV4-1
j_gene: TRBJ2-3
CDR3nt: TGCGCCAGCAGCCCCGGGGGGGATACGCAGTATTTT
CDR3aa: CASSPGGDTQYF

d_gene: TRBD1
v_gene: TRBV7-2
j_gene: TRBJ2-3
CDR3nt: TGTGCCAGCAGCTTAAACCCGACAGGGTTCGCAGATACGCAGTATTTT
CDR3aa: CASSLNPTGFADTQYF

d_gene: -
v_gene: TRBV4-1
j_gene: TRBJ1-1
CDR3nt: TGCGCCAGCAGCCAAGATTTTGAGGGAAGGAACACTGAAGCTTTCTTT
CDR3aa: CASSQDFEGRNTEAFF

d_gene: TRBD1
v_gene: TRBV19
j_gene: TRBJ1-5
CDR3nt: TGTGCCAGTAGTGTACACTTCGGGACAGGCAATCAGCCCCAGCATTTT
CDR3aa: CASSVHFGTGNQPQHF

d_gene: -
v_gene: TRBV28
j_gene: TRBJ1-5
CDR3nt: TGTGCCAGCAGGTATACGAGTTTCGGCAATCAGCCCCAGCATTTT
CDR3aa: CASRYTSFGNQPQHF

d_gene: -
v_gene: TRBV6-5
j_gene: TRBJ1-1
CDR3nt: TGTGCCAGCAGTCTTTTCGCTGAAGCTTTCTTT
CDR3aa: CASSLFAEAFF

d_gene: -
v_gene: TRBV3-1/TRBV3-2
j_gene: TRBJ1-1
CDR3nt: TGTGCCAGCAGCCTCCAATGGGGGGCTGAAGCTTTCTTT
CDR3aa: CASSLQWGAEAFF

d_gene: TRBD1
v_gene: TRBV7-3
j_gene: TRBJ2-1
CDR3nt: TGTGCCAGCAGCCAGGGACAGTTCTACAATGAGCAGTTCTTC
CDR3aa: CASSQGQFYNEQFF

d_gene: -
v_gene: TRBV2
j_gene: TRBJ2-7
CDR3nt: TGTGCCACCCGACGGACAGTGAACTCCTACGAGCAGTACTTC
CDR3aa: CATRRTVNSYEQYF

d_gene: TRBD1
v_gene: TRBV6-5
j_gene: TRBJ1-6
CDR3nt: TGTGCCAGCAGTTACGGACAGGGCTTAGGTTCACCCCTCCACTTT
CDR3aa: CASSYGQGLGSPLHF

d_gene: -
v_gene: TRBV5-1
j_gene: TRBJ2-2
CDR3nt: TGCGCCAGCAGCTTGGGTGTGACAGTGAACACCGGGGAGCTGTTTTTT
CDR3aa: CASSLGVTVNTGELFF

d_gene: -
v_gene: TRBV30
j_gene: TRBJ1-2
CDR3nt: TGTGCCTGGAGTGTACATAGCGAGGCCTATGGCTACACCTTC
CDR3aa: CAWSVHSEAYGYTF

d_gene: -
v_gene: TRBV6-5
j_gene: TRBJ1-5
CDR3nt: TGTGCCAGCAGTTACTCGAACCAAGGAGGCTGGCCCCAGCATTTT
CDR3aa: CASSYSNQGGWPQHF

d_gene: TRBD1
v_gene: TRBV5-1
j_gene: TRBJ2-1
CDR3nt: TGCGCCAGCAGCCCAGGGGGTTACAATGAGCAGTTCTTC
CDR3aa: CASSPGGYNEQFF

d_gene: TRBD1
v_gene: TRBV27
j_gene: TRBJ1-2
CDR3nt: TGTGCCAGCAGCCGGGACAGGAATAACTATGGCTACACCTTC
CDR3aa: CASSRDRNNYGYTF

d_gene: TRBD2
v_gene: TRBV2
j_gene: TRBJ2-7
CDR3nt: TGTGCCAGCAGTGAAGGGTCGGCTAGCGGGGCCAAGGAGCAGTACTTC
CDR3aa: CASSEGSASGAKEQYF